This record concerns one T cell receptor (beta chain) sequence. This CDR3 is also generated by other DNA sequences in the sample. In germline, CDR1 is SEHNR, CDR2 FQNEAQ (reference sequence). The V end lost 4 bases, the J end lost 0 bases, and 10 bases lay between the germline ends. The CDR3 is 14 residues long. Sequenced by immunoSEQ multiplex PCR; TCRdb stores in-frame clones only, minus some. The table includes under 75,000 clones, about 90% detected once. The source of the sample is a study of OX40 agonist ivuxolimab in advanced cancers. The chain recombines TRBV7-9 with TRBJ2-7, with D possibly TRBD2 on 6 matching bases. Sequencing was performed on CD4+ or CD8+ T cells sorted from blood, taken in a trial of the OX40 agonist ivuxolimab. The sequence was obtained from an adult with an advanced solid tumor such as melanoma, head and neck, liver or kidney cancer. CDR3 sequence: CASSSRDSSYEQYF. As DNA, the CDR3 is TGTGCCAGCAGCTCGCGGGATAGCTCCTACGAGCAGTACTTC.